This T cell receptor (beta chain) derives from a study of blood T cell repertoires in COVID-19 (dated by TCRdb to 2019 to 2021). At the level of the whole study: Samples from collaborators originated in the United States, Italy and Spain and spanned both the acute and convalescent phases of COVID-19. A de-identified subject ID, COVID-19 status, age in years and sex were almost always included in the sample metadata. The samples were drawn from two sources: the first 160 participants of the ongoing ImmuneRACE study, and 1,000 to 1,500 subjects contributed by 6 global collaborators. Subjects who had been exposed to COVID-19, were actively infected with it, or had recovered from it provided the deeply sampled blood TCRbeta repertoires that made up the dataset. The repertoires were made available in a free public database intended to serve as a resource for research on the immune response to SARS-CoV-2. Where available, HLA class I and class II types were taken from metadata supplied by the sample provider and were not determined by assay-based typing. The material from the prospective study consisted of cDNA or gDNA derived from T cells, B-cell-depleted T cells, or PBMCs.

One collaborating source in Seattle enrolled patients while the patients were actively infected and followed the patients over time throughout the course of disease. Each collaborating institution followed its own protocols to collect whole blood in K2EDTA tubes. For TCRbeta analysis, collaborators shipped samples in one of three forms: frozen whole blood, isolated PBMCs, or DNA extracted from either of those sample types. Overall results and qualifications from the work: The quantity of clinical and demographic metadata differed by source and by participant and was supplied without curation.

As to this clone: Its antigen has not been determined. Nothing much larger sits one base from this clone, and base qualities are not available.

The immunoSEQ Assay, a bias-controlled multiplex PCR, was used to amplify TCRbeta CDR3 regions from genomic DNA. Turning to the authors' computational methods: Nucleated cell counts per sample were estimated from amplification of reference gene primers within the assay. To quantify the absolute abundance of each unique TCRbeta CDR3 rearrangement, sequence reads were collapsed and filtered. For each sample, productive Simpson clonality was calculated as the square root of Simpson's diversity index over productive rearrangements. As stored in TCRdb, this immuneACCESS dataset retains in-frame rearrangements with V and J assigned. A fraction of the clones does not appear; measured against another copy, unresolved V genes explain less than half of the discrepancy, and the remainder lacks a known reason. V and J calls and clone size are those listed in that table; D and trimming were worked out from the DNA. For this sample the table gives 250,000 or so clones, of which 85% to 90% were detected only once. Around 1.9% of the sample goes to the ten largest clones.

Sequenced sample: peripheral blood. This receptor was taken from a woman aged 60-75 years with COVID-19, enrolled during active disease.

DNA sequence: TGTGCCTGGAGTGTACGCCGGGCAGGGGGTAATCAGCCCCAGCATTTT. Protein translation: CAWSVRRAGGNQPQHF. Here the chain combines TRBV30 and TRBJ1-5; 7 junctional bases match TRBD1. The CDR3 measures 16 amino acids from cysteine to phenylalanine. Kept here is only the CDR3 DNA, which spans 48 bases and is read in frame from base 1. V is cut back by 0 bases and J by 4 bases, with 9 bases in the junction unmatched. Taken from the germline V gene (reference sequence), the CDR1 and CDR2 loops are GTSNPN and SVGIG. With the portions outside the CDR3 filled from the reference TRBV30 and TRBJ1-5 genes, the complete variable region becomes SQTIHQWPATLVQPVGSPLSLECTVEGTSNPNLYWYRQAAGRGLQLLFYSVGIGQISSEVPQNLSASRPQDRQFILSSKKLLLSDSGFYLCAWSVRRAGGNQPQHFGDGTRLSIL.